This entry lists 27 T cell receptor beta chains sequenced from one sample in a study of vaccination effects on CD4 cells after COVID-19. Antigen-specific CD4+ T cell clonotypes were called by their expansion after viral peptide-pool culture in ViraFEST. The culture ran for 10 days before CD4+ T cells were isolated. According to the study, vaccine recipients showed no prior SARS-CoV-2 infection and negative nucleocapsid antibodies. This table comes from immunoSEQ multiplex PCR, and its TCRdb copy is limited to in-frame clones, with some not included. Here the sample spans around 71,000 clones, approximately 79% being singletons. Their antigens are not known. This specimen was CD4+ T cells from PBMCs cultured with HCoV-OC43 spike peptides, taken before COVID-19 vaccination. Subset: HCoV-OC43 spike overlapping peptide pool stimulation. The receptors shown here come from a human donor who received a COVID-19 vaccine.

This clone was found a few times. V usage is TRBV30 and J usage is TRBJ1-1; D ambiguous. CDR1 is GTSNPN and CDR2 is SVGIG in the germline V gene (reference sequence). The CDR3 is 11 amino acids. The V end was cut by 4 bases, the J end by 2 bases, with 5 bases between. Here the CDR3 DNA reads TGTGCCTGGAAACCAAACACTGAAGCTTTCTTT. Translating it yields CAWKPNTEAFF.

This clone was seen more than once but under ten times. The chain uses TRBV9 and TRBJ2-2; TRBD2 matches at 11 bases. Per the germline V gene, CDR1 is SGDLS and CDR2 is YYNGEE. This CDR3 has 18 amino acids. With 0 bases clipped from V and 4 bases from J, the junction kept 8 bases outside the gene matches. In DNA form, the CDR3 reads TGTGCCAGCAGCGTAGGGGCTAGCGGGGGGACAAGCACCGGGGAGCTGTTTTTT. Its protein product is CASSVGASGGTSTGELFF.

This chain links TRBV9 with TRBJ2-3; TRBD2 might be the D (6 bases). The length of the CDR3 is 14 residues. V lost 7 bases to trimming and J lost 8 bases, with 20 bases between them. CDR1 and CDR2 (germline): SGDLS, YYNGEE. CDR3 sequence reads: CASRKAGGAGTQYF. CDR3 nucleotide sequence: TGTGCCAGCCGCAAGGCCGGAGGGGCCGGTACGCAGTATTTT.

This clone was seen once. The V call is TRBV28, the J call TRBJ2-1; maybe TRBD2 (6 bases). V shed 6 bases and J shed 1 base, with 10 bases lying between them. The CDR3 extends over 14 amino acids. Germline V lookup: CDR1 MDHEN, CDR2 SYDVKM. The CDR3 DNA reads TGTGCCAGCAGGACGGGACTTTCCTACAATGAGCAGTTCTTC. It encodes CASRTGLSYNEQFF.

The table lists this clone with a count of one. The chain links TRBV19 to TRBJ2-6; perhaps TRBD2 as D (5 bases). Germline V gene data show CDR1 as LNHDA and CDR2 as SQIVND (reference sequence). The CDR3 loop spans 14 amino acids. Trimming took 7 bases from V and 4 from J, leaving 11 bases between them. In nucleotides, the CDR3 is TGTGCCAGTAACGAGGGCGCAGGGGCCAACGTCCTGACTTTC. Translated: CASNEGAGANVLTF.

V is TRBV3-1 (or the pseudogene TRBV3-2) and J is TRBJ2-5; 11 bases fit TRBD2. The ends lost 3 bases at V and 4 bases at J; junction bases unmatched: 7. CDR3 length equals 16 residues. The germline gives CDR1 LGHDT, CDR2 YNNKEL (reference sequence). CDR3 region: CASSHYLAGGRETQYF. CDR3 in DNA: TGTGCCAGCAGCCACTATTTAGCGGGGGGGCGAGAGACCCAGTACTTC.

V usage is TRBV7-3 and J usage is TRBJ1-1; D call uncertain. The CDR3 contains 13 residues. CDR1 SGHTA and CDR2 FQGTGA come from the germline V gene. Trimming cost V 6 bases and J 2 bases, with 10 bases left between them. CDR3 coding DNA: TGTGCCAGCAGGGAGGACTCAAACACTGAAGCTTTCTTT. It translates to CASREDSNTEAFF.

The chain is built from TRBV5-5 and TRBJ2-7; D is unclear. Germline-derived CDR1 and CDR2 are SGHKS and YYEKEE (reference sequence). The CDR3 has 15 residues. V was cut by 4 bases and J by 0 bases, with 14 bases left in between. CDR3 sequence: CASSRSHPSSYEQYV. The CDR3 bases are TGTGCCAGCAGCCGAAGTCATCCGAGCTCCTACGAGCAGTACGTC.

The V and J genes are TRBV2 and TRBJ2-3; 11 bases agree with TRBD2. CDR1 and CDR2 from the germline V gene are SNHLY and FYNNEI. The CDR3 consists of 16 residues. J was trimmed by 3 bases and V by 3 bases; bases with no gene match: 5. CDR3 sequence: CASSDGSSGGTDTQYF. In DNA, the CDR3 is TGTGCCAGCAGTGATGGATCTAGCGGGGGGACAGATACGCAGTATTTT.

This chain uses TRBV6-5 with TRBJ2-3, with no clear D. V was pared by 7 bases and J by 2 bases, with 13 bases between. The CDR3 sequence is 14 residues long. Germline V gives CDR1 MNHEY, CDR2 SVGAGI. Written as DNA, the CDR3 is TGTGCCAGCACGGTCCGGCACTCCACAGATACGCAGTATTTT. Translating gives CASTVRHSTDTQYF.

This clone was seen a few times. CDR3: CASSVQGIRSYEQYV. The CDR3 DNA follows: TGTGCCAGCAGCGTACAGGGGATAAGGTCCTACGAGCAGTACGTC. The chain combines TRBV28 with TRBJ2-7; 7 positions agree with TRBD1. Germline CDR1 and CDR2: MDHEN and SYDVKM. J lost 1 base, V lost 6 bases, and 9 bases had no gene match. The CDR3 has 15 amino acids.

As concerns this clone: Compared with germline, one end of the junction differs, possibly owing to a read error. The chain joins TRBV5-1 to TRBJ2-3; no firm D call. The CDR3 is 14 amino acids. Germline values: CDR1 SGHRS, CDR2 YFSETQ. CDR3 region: CASRLGPSTDTQYF. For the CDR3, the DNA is TGCGCCAGCAGGTTGGGCCCTAGCACAGATACGCAGTATTTT.

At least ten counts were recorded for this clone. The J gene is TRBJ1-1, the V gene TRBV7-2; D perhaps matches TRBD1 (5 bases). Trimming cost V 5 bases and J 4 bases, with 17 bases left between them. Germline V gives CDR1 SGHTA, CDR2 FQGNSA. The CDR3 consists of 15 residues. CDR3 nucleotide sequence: TGTGCCAGCAGCCCGGGTCGGGGGAGGGCCACTGAAGCTTTCTTT. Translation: CASSPGRGRATEAFF.

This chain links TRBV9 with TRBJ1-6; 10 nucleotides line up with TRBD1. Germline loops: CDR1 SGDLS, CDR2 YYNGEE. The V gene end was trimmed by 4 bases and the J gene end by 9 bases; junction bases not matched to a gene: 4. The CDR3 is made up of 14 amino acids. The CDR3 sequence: CASSLTGGGSPLHF. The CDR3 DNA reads TGTGCCAGCAGCTTGACAGGGGGCGGTTCACCCCTCCACTTT.

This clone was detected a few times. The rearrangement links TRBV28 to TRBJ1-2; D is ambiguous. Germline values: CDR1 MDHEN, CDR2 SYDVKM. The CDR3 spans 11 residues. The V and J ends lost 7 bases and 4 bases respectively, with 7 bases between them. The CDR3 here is CASMDGYGYTF. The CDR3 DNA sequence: TGTGCCAGCATGGACGGCTATGGCTACACCTTC.

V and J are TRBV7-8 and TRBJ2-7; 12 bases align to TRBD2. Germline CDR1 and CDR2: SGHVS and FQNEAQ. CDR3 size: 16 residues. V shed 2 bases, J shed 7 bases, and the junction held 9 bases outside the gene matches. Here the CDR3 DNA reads TGTGCCAGCAGCTTAACGACTAGCGGGGGCCCTCTAGAGCAGTACGTC. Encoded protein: CASSLTTSGGPLEQYV.

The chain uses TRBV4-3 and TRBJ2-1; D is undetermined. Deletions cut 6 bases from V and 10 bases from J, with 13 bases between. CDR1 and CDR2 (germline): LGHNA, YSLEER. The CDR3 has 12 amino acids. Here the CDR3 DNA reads TGCGCCAGCAGAGCACCTCTAGGCGAGCAGTTCTTC. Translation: CASRAPLGEQFF.

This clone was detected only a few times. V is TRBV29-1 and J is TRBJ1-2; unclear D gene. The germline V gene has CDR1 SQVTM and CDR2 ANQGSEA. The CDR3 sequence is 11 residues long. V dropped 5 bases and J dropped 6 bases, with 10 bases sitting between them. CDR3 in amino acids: CSVLDLDGYTF. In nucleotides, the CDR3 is TGCAGCGTTTTGGACTTAGATGGCTACACCTTC.

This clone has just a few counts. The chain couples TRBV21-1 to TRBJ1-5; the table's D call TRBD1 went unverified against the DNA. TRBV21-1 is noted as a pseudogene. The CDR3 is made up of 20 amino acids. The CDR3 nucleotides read TGTGCCAGCAGGGGGGAGGGCGGACAGGGCAGTTTAAGAGGCAATCAGCCCCAGCATTTT. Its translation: CASRGEGGQGSLRGNQPQHF.

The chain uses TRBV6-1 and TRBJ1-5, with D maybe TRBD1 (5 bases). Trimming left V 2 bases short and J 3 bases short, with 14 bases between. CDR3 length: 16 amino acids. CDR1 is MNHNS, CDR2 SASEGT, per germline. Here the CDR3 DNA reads TGTGCCAGCAGTGAAAACACGCTGGGGCTCAATCAGCCCCAGCATTTT. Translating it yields CASSENTLGLNQPQHF.

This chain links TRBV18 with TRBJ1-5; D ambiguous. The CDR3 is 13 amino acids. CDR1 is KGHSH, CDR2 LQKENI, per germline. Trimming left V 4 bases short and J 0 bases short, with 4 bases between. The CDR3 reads CASSRNSNQPQHF. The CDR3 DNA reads TGTGCCAGCTCACGGAATAGCAATCAGCCCCAGCATTTT.

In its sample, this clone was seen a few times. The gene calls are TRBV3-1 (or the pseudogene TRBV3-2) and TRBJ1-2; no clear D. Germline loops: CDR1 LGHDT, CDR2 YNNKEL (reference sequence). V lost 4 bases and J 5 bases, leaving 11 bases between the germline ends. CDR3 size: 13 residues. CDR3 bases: TGTGCCAGCAGCCTAGGCGGCGCGTATGGCTACACCTTC. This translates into CASSLGGAYGYTF.

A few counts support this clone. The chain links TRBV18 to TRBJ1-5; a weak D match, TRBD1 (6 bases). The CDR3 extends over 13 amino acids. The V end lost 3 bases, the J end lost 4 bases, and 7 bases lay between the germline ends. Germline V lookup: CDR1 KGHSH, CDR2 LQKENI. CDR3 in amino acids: CASSPGQNQPQHF. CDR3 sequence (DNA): TGTGCCAGCTCACCCGGACAGAATCAGCCCCAGCATTTT.

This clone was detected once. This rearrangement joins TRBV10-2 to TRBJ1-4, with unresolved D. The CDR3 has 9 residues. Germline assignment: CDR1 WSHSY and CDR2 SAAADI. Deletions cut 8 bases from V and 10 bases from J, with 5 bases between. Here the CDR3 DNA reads TGCGCCAGCTTTGGAAAACTGTTTTTT. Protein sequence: CASFGKLFF.

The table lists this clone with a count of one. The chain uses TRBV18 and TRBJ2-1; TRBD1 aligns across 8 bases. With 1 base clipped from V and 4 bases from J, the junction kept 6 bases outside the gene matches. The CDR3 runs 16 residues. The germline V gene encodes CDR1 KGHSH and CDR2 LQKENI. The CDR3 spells CASSPQADRAYNEQFF. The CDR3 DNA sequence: TGTGCCAGCTCACCACAAGCGGACAGGGCTTACAATGAGCAGTTCTTC.

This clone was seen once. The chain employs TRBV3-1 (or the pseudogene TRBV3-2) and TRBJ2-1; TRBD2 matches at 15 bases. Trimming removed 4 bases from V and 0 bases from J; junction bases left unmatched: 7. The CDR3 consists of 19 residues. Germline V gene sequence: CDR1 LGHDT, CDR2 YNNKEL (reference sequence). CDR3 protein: CASSRRTSGGASSYNEQFF. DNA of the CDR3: TGTGCCAGCAGCCGACGGACTAGCGGGGGGGCGAGCTCCTACAATGAGCAGTTCTTC.

CDR3 residues: CASSQVGQSANTIYF. CDR3 DNA: TGTGCCAGCAGCCAAGTGGGACAGTCTGCGAACACCATATATTTT. The chain combines TRBV4-2 with TRBJ1-3, with 7 bases fitting TRBD1. Losses at the gene ends were 1 base for V and 7 bases for J; bases not matched to a gene: 7. Germline CDR1 reads LGHNA; CDR2 reads YNFKEQ. The CDR3 extends over 15 amino acids.